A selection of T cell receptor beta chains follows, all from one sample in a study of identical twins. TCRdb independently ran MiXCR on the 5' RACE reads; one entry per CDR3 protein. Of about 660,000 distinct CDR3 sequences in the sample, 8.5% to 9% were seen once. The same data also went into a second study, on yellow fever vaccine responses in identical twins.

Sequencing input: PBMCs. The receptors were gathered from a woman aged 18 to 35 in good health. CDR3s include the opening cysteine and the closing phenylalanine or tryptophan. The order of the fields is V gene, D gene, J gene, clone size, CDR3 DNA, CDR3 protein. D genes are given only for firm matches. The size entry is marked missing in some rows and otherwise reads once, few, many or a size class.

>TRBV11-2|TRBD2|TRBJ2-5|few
TGTGCCAGCCTATCTAGCGGGGAGCTGCAAGAGACCCAGTACTTC
CASLSSGELQETQYF
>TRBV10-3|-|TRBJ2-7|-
TGTGCCATCAGTGAGGAGTCGTACGAGCAGTACTTC
CAISEESYEQYF
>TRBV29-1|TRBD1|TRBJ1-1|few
TGCAGCGTCCCACCTGGGGACAGGGGGTACACTGAAGCTTTCTTT
CSVPPGDRGYTEAFF
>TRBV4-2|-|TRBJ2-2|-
TGTGCCAGCAGCCAAGATCTAGGGTTCGGGGAGCTGTTTTTT
CASSQDLGFGELFF
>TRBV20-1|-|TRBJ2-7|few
TGCAGTGCTAGAGAGGATGGACAGGGAACCCGATTGGGTTTATTGCGGGGGGAACCCGAGCAGTACTTC
CSAREDGQGTRLGLLRGEPEQYF
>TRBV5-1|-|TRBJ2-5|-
TGCGCCAGCAGCTCGGGAATCGCCCGAGAGACCCAGTACTTC
CASSSGIARETQYF
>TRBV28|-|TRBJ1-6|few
TGTGCCAGCAGTTCGACGGACAGCTCCTATAATTCACCCCTCCACTTT
CASSSTDSSYNSPLHF
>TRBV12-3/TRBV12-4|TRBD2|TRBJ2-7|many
TGTGCCAGCAGCTCTAGCGGGAGGACGTCGTACGAGCAGTACTTC
CASSSSGRTSYEQYF
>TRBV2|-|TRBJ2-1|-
TGTGCCAGCAGGGGTCTCGTGGGGGTTATCTACAATGAGCAGTTCTTC
CASRGLVGVIYNEQFF
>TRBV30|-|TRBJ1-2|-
TGTGCCTGGGCCGGGACTAACTATGGCTACACCTTC
CAWAGTNYGYTF
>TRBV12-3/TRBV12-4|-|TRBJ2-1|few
TGTGCCACCGGGGCGCAGGACAATGAGCAGTTCTTC
CATGAQDNEQFF
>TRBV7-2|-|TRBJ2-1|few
TGTGCCAGCAGCTTAGGGATAGTATTACAGGGTCTCAATGAGCAGTTCTTC
CASSLGIVLQGLNEQFF
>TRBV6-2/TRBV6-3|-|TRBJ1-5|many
TGTGCCAGCAGAGAACAGCATTATAGCAATCAGCCCCAGCATTTT
CASREQHYSNQPQHF